This T cell receptor (beta chain) derives from a study of shared clonotypes between healthy human individuals. Findings and caveats of the study: In the sorted subsets, rarefaction showed sequencing was incomplete despite large depth.

Trimming took off 6 bases at V and 1 base at J, with 17 bases between the two ends. This CDR3 has 16 amino acids. Germline V gene lookup returns CDR1 LNHDA and CDR2 SQIVND (reference sequence). A word on this clone: Antigen unknown.

Measured with immunoSEQ multiplex PCR; TCRdb has only the in-frame clones, and not every one. The table shows some 2,500,000 clones, with 92% occurring only once. V is TRBV19 and J is TRBJ2-3; no clear D. The sequenced material came from naive CD4+ T cells from PBMCs. Noted subset: CD45RA+ positively selected. The source of this sequence is a man aged 18-30 years in good health. Some clones in this sample may be carry-over from other donors' samples. The CDR3 region has the DNA TGTGCCAGTAGGTCCGGTAGTTCATTACGCACAGATACGCAGTATTTT. Its protein product is CASRSGSSLRTDTQYF. Full variable domain (missing parts from reference TRBV19 and TRBJ2-3): DGGITQSPKYLFRKEGQNVTLSCEQNLNHDAMYWYRQDPGQGLRLIYYSQIVNDFQKGDIAEGYSVSREKKESFPLTVTSAQKNPTAFYLCASRSGSSLRTDTQYFGPGTRLTVL.